These 7 T cell receptor beta chains were all obtained from the same sample, sequenced in a study of T cells in Graves' hyperthyroidism and ophthalmopathy. TCR beta CDR3 region amplification was performed from RNA transcripts. HTBI primers were employed in a first-round RT-PCR of the TCR CDR3. One entry per CDR3 protein, called by TCRdb with MiXCR from the multiplex PCR reads. Altogether about 420,000 distinct CDR3 sequences are present, less than 20% being singletons, with the ten largest covering 13% to 15%. Sequenced sample: blood. The source is a young woman with Graves' hyperthyroidism.

This clonotype has a handful of counts. The chain carries TRBV2 and TRBJ1-3; D unresolved. The CDR3 length is 14 residues. From germline, CDR1 is SNHLY and CDR2 FYNNEI. Trimming stripped 8 bases from V and 0 bases from J, with 11 bases between. CDR3 DNA: TGTGCCAGCGGTGTGGCAGTCTCTGGAAACACCATATATTTT. It translates to CASGVAVSGNTIYF.

The chain has TRBV7-2 and TRBJ1-4; perhaps TRBD1 as D (6 bases). Trimming shortened V by 6 bases and J by 8 bases, and 16 bases separated the two germline ends. Germline V gene data show CDR1 as SGHTA and CDR2 as FQGNSA. The CDR3 covers 14 residues. The CDR3 bases are TGTGCCAGCAGGCGTGGCGGGGGCGAGGAAAAACTGTTTTTT. This sequence encodes CASRRGGGEEKLFF.

The V gene is TRBV12-3 or TRBV12-4, the J gene TRBJ1-3; D unclear. This CDR3 contains 16 residues. Trimming removed 2 bases at V and 0 bases at J, with 11 bases between. The CDR3 sequence: CASSLSGPHSGNTIYF. CDR3 coding DNA: TGTGCCAGCAGTTTATCAGGACCCCACTCTGGAAACACCATATATTTT.

This clonotype was recorded only once. The rearrangement joins TRBV27 to TRBJ2-7; the D gene is possibly TRBD2 (6 bases). The CDR3 length is 15 residues. The germline V and J ends were trimmed by 5 bases and 7 bases, with 21 bases remaining between them. CDR1 and CDR2 (germline): MNHEY, SMNVEV (reference sequence). In DNA, the CDR3 is TGTGCCAGCAGTGGCCTTGCGGGGCCACTCCGAGAGCAGTACTTC. As protein: CASSGLAGPLREQYF.

This clonotype was seen more than once but under ten times. The genes are TRBV7-3 and TRBJ2-3; D is possibly TRBD1 (5 bases). V was clipped by 0 bases and J by 0 bases, with 7 bases between them. The CDR3 is 15 amino acids. CDR1 SGHTA and CDR2 FQGTGA come from the germline V gene. The CDR3 region has the DNA TGTGCCAGCAGCTTAACGGGGCAGAGCACAGATACGCAGTATTTT. Translation gives CASSLTGQSTDTQYF.

Many counts were recorded for this clonotype. The CDR3 here is CATSDLQGDTGELFF. As DNA, the CDR3 is TGTGCCACCAGTGATTTGCAGGGGGACACCGGGGAGCTGTTTTTT. V usage is TRBV24-1 and J usage is TRBJ2-2; 7 nucleotides agree with TRBD1. Germline CDR1 reads KGHDR; CDR2 reads SFDVKD. The CDR3 is 15 amino acids. With 0 bases clipped from V and 3 bases from J, the junction kept 0 bases outside the gene matches.

This clonotype was seen many times. The chain has TRBV11-2 and TRBJ2-2; TRBD2 is a possible D gene (5 bases). The V end was cut by 8 bases, the J end by 6 bases, with 13 bases between. CDR1 and CDR2 (germline): SGHAT, FQNNGV. The CDR3 spans 13 residues. CDR3 coding DNA: TGTGCCAGCCGGGCCCCGAGGGCCGGGGAGCTGTTTTTT. Protein: CASRAPRAGELFF.